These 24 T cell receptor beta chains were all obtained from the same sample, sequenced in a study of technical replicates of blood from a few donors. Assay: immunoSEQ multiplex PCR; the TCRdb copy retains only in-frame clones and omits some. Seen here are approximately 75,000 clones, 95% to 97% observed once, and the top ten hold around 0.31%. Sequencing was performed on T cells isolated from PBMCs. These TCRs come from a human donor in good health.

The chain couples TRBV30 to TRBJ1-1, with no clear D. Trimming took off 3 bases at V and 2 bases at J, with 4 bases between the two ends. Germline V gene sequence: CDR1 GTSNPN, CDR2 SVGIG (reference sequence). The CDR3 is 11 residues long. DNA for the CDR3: TGTGCCTGGAGGTATAACACTGAAGCTTTCTTT. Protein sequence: CAWRYNTEAFF.

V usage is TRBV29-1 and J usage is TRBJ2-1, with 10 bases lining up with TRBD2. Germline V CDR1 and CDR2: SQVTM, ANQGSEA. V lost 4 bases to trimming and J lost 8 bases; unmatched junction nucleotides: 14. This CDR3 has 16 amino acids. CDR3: CSVVGEFDSGRYEQFF. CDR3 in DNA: TGCAGCGTTGTAGGGGAATTTGATAGCGGGAGGTATGAGCAGTTCTTC.

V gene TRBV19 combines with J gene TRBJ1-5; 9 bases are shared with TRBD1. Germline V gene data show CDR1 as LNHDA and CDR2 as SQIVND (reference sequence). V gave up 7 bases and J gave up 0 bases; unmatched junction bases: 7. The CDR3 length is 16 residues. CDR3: CASTQGQGISNQPQHF. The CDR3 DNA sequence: TGTGCCAGTACCCAAGGACAGGGGATTAGCAATCAGCCCCAGCATTTT.

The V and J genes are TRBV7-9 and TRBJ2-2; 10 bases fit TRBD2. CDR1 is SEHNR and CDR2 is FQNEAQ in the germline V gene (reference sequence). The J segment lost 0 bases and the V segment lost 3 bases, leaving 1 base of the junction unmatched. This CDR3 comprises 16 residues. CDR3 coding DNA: TGTGCCAGCAGCTTCGGGACTAGCGCGAACACCGGGGAGCTGTTTTTT. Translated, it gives CASSFGTSANTGELFF.

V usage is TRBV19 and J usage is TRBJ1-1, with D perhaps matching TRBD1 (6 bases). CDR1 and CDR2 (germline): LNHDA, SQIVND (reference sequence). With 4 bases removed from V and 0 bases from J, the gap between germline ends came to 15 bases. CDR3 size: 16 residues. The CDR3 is CASSRHMDSLNTEAFF. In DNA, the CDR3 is TGTGCCAGTAGTAGACACATGGACAGCCTGAACACTGAAGCTTTCTTT.

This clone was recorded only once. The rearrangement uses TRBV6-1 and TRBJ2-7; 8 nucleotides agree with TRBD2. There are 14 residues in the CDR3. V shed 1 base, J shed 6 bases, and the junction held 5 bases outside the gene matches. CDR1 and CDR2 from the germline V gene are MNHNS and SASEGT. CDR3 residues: CASSEERELVEQYF. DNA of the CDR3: TGTGCCAGCAGTGAAGAGCGGGAGCTCGTCGAGCAGTACTTC.

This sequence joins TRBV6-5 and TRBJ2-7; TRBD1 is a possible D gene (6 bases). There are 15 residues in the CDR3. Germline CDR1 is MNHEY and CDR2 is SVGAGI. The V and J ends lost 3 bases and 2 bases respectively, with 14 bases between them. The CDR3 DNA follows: TGTGCCAGCAGTTATAGGGACACGACAGCCTACGAGCAGTACTTC. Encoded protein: CASSYRDTTAYEQYF.

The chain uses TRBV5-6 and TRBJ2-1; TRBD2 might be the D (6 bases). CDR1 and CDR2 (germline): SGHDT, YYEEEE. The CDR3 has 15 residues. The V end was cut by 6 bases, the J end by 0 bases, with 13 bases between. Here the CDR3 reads CASTNGGSSYNEQFF. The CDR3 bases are TGTGCCAGCACCAACGGGGGAAGCTCCTACAATGAGCAGTTCTTC.

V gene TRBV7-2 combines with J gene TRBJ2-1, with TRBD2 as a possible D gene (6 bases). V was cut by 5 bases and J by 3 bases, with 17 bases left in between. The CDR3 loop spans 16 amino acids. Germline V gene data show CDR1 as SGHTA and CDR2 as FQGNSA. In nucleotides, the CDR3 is TGTGCCAGCAGCCCAGAGGGTGGACTACTCTACAATGAGCAGTTCTTC. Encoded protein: CASSPEGGLLYNEQFF.

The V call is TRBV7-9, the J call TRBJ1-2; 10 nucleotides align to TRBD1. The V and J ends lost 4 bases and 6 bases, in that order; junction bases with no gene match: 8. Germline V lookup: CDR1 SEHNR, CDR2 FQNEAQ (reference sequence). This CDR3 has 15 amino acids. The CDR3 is CASSWGDRGTDGYTF. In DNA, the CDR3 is TGTGCCAGCAGCTGGGGGGACAGGGGTACCGATGGCTACACCTTC.

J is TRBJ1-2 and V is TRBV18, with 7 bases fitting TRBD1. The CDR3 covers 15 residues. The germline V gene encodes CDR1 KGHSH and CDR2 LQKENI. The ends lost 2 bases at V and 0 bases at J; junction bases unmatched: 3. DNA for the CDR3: TGTGCCAGCTCACCAACAGGGGACCCTAACTATGGCTACACCTTC. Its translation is CASSPTGDPNYGYTF.

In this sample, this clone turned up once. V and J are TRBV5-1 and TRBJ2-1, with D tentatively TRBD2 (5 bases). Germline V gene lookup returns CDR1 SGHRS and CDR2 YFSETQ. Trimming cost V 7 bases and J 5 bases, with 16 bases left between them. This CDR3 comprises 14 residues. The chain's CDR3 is CASSQHWEHNEQFF. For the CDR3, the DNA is TGCGCCAGCTCCCAACATTGGGAGCACAATGAGCAGTTCTTC.

CDR3 region: CSAVEGEGYTF. The CDR3 bases are TGCAGTGCTGTCGAAGGGGAAGGCTACACCTTC. The chain has TRBV20-1 and TRBJ1-2; maybe TRBD1 (5 bases). V gave up 5 bases and J gave up 8 bases, with 12 bases separating them. This CDR3 comprises 11 residues. Germline CDR1 is DFQATT and CDR2 is SNEGSKA (reference sequence).

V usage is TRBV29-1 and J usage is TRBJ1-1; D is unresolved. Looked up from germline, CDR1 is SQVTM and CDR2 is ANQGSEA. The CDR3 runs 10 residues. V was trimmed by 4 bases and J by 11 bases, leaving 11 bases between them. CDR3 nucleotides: TGCAGCGTTGGGTGGAGGGAGGCTTTCTTT. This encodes CSVGWREAFF.

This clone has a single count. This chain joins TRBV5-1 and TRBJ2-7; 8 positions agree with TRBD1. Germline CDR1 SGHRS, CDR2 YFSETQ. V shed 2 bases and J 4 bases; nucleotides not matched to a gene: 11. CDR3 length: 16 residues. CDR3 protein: CASSLQTAGGNYEQYF. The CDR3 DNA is TGCGCCAGCAGCTTACAGACGGCAGGGGGCAATTACGAGCAGTACTTC.

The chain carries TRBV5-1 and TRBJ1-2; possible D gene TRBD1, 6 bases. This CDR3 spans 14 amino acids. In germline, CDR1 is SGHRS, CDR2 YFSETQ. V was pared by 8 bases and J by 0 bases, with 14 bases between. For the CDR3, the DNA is TGCGCCAGTAAGAAGACAGGAGCTAACTATGGCTACACCTTC. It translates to CASKKTGANYGYTF.

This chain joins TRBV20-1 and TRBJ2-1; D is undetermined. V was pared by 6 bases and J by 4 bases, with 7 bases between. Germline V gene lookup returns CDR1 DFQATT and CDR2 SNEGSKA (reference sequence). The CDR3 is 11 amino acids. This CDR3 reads CSAQPYNEQFF. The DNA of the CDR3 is TGCAGTGCACAACCTTACAATGAGCAGTTCTTC.

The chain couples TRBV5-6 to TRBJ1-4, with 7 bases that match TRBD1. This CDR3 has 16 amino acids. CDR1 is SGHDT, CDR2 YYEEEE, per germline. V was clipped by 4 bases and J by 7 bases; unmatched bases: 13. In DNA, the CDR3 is TGTGCCAGCAGCCGACAGGGAGTGAGGAGGGGTGAAAAACTGTTTTTT. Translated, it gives CASSRQGVRRGEKLFF.

CDR3 region: CASSEEGAGGNEQFF. CDR3 sequence (DNA): TGTGCCAGCAGCGAAGAGGGGGCGGGAGGCAATGAGCAGTTCTTC. This chain links TRBV9 with TRBJ2-1; TRBD2 might be the D (8 bases). CDR3 size: 15 residues. The germline V and J ends were trimmed by 3 bases and 6 bases, with 16 bases remaining between them. The V gene's germline CDR1 is SGDLS and CDR2 YYNGEE.

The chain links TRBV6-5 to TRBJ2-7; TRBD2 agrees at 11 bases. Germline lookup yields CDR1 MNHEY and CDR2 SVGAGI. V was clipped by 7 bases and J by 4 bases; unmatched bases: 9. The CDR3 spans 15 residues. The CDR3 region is CASTISGTSGYEQYF. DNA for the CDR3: TGTGCCAGCACCATAAGCGGGACTAGCGGATACGAGCAGTACTTC.

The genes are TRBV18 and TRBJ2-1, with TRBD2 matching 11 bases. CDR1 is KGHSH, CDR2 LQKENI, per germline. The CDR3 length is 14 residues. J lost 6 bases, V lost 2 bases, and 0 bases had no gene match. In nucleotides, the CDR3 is TGTGCCAGCTCACCAACTAGCGGGAGCAATGAGCAGTTCTTC. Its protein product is CASSPTSGSNEQFF.

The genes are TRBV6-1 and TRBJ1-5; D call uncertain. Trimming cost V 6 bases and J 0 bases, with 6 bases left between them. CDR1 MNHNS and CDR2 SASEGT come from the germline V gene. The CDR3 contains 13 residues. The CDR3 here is CASSSGSNQPQHF. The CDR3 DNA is TGTGCCAGCAGCTCAGGTAGCAATCAGCCCCAGCATTTT.

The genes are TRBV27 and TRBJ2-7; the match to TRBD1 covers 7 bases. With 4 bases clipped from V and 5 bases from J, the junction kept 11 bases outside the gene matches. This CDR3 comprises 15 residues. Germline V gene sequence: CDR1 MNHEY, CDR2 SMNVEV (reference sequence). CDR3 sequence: CASSSQTGYSNEQYF. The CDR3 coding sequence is TGTGCCAGCAGTTCGCAGACAGGGTATTCTAACGAGCAGTACTTC.

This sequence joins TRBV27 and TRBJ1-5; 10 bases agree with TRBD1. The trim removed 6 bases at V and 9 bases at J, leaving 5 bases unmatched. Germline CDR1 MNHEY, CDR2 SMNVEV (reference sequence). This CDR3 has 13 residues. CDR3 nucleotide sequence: TGTGCCAGCAGGGGACAGGGGCCCCGGCCCCAGCATTTT. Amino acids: CASRGQGPRPQHF.